These 8 T cell receptor beta chains originate from one sample sequenced in a study of T cell responses to AZD1222 COVID-19 vaccine. Sequencing was performed with immunoSEQ multiplex PCR; in TCRdb, only in-frame clones are kept and a portion is missing. Of some 120,000 clones listed, 80% to 90% were seen once; the top ten hold roughly 1.7%. Here the sequenced sample was peripheral blood, taken on day 0 of AZD1222 vaccination. The receptors come from an adult in good health.

This chain joins TRBV24-1 and TRBJ1-5; D gene ambiguous. Germline assignment: CDR1 KGHDR and CDR2 SFDVKD. This CDR3 spans 15 amino acids. V was trimmed by 7 bases and J by 0 bases, leaving 12 bases between them. CDR3 nucleotides: TGTGCCACCAGGTCAAGCGGGAATAGCAATCAGCCCCAGCATTTT. It yields the protein CATRSSGNSNQPQHF.

The chain recombines TRBV6-5 with TRBJ2-2; TRBD1 is a possible D gene (6 bases). CDR3 size: 15 residues. The V and J ends lost 7 bases and 0 bases respectively, with 12 bases between them. Germline CDR1 and CDR2: MNHEY and SVGAGI. The DNA of the CDR3 is TGTGCCAGCAACCTACAGGGTACGAACACCGGGGAGCTGTTTTTT. This gives the protein CASNLQGTNTGELFF.

This chain links TRBV12-5 with TRBJ2-3; TRBD1 matches 9 bases. The ends lost 1 base at V and 4 bases at J; junction bases unmatched: 15. The CDR3 sequence is 19 residues long. Germline CDR1 and CDR2: LGHNT and FRNRAP. The DNA of the CDR3 is TGTGCTAGTGGTTTGGGAACACACAGGGGGCAGTCTTTCTCAGATACGCAGTATTTT. Protein: CASGLGTHRGQSFSDTQYF.

This chain links TRBV7-9 with TRBJ1-4; no firm D call. Germline-derived CDR1 and CDR2 are SEHNR and FQNEAQ (reference sequence). V was pared by 11 bases and J by 3 bases, with 13 bases between. The CDR3 loop spans 13 amino acids. For the CDR3, the DNA is TGTGCCCGAGGTGGGATGGCTAATGAAAAACTGTTTTTT. Its translation: CARGGMANEKLFF.

The J gene is TRBJ2-5, the V gene TRBV5-1; maybe TRBD2 (5 bases). The germline V gene has CDR1 SGHRS and CDR2 YFSETQ. The CDR3 runs to 16 residues. The ends were cut back, 0 bases at V and 2 bases at J, with 14 bases in the middle. The CDR3 sequence: CASSLGETPRQETQYF. For the CDR3, the DNA is TGCGCCAGCAGCTTGGGGGAGACGCCACGGCAAGAGACCCAGTACTTC.

The J gene is TRBJ2-7, the V gene TRBV6-5, with D unclear. Germline-derived CDR1 and CDR2 are MNHEY and SVGAGI. The CDR3 totals 14 residues. The germline V and J ends were trimmed by 6 bases and 3 bases, with 15 bases remaining between them. The CDR3 region is CASSRSKGLYEQYF. As DNA, the CDR3 is TGTGCCAGCAGCCGTTCGAAAGGGCTCTACGAGCAGTACTTC.

J is TRBJ1-5 and V is TRBV19; no firm D call. Trimming shortened V by 8 bases and J by 3 bases, and 17 bases separated the two germline ends. The germline CDR1 and CDR2 sequences are LNHDA and SQIVND (reference sequence). The CDR3 is 15 residues long. The CDR3 sequence: CASCNVRAINQPQHF. CDR3 bases: TGTGCCAGTTGCAACGTTAGGGCTATCAATCAGCCCCAGCATTTT.

The chain combines TRBV7-3 with TRBJ1-2, with no clear D. From germline, CDR1 is SGHTA and CDR2 FQGTGA. This CDR3 is built from 13 residues. Between the trimmed V and J ends, which lost 5 bases and 4 bases, there was a span of 11 bases. The CDR3: CASSPTIGYGYTF. The CDR3 nucleotides read TGTGCCAGCAGCCCTACTATAGGCTATGGCTACACCTTC.